This T cell receptor beta chain was recovered during a study of T-cell memory formation after mild COVID-19. For the study at large: Clusters of TCRs were largely donor specific.

This CDR3 has 12 residues. Germline V CDR1 and CDR2: SQVTM, ANQGSEA. The V and J ends lost 8 bases and 7 bases respectively, with 17 bases between them. Each CDR3 protein is one row after TCRdb ran MiXCR on the 5' RACE reads. The sample has under 250,000 distinct CDR3 sequences, around 30% seen once. The chain carries TRBV29-1 and TRBJ1-1; perhaps TRBD1 as D (5 bases). This TCR was recovered from an adult woman who had mild COVID-19 (a few samples of this study predate the infection). Cell type and time point are not known. The sample comprised PBMCs or a T cell subset sorted from them (not recorded which). The CDR3 DNA is TGCAGCTCAGGCGGGGGTGCAAGTGAAGCTTTCTTT. Its translation is CSSGGGASEAFF.